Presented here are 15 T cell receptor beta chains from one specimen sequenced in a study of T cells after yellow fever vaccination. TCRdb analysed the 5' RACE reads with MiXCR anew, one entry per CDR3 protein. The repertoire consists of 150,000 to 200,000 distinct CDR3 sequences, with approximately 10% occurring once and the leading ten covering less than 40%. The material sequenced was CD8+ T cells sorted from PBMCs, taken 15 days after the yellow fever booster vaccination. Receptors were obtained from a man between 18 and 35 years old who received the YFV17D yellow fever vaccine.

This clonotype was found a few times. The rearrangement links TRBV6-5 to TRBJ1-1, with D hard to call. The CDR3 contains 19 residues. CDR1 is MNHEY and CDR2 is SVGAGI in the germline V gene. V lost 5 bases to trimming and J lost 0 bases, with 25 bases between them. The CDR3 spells CASSGRHTGRRLMNTEAFF. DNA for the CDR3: TGTGCCAGCAGTGGACGACATACTGGTCGAAGGTTAATGAACACTGAAGCTTTCTTT.

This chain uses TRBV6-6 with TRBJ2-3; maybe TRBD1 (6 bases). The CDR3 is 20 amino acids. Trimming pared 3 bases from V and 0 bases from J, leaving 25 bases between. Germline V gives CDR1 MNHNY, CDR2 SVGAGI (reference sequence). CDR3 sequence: CASSYPASGGEPTSTDTQYF. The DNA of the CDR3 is TGTGCCAGCAGTTATCCCGCTTCTGGGGGCGAGCCTACTAGCACAGATACGCAGTATTTT.

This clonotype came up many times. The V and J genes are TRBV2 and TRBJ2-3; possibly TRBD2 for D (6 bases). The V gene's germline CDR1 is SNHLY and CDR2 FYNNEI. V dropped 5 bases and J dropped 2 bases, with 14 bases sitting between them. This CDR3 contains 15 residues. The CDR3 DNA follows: TGTGCCAGCAGTTCCCGGGACTCTTACACAGATACGCAGTATTTT. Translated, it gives CASSSRDSYTDTQYF.

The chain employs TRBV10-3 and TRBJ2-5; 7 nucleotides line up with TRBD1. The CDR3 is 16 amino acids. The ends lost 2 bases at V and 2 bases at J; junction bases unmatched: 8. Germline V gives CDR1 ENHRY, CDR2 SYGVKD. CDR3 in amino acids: CAISEGKTGPQETQYF. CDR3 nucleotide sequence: TGTGCCATCAGTGAGGGAAAGACAGGGCCACAAGAGACCCAGTACTTC.

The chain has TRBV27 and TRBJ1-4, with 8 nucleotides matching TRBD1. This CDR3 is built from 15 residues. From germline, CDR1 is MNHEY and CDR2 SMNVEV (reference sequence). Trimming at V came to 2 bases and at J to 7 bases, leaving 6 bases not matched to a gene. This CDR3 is CASSLVGQGAEKLFF. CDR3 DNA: TGTGCCAGCAGTTTAGTTGGGCAGGGGGCTGAAAAACTGTTTTTT.

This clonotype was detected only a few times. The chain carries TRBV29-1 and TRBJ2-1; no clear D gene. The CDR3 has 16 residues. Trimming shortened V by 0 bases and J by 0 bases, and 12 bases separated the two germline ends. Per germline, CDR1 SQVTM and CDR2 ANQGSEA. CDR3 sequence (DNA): TGCAGCGTTGAAGATGTCAGGTCCAGCTCCTACAATGAGCAGTTCTTC. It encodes CSVEDVRSSSYNEQFF.

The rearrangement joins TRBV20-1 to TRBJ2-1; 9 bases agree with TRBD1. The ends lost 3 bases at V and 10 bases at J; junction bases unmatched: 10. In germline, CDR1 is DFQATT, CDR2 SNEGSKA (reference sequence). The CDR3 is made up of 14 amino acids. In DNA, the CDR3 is TGCAGTGCTAGGGGACAGGGCCTCCTTTACGAGCAGTTCTTC. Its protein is CSARGQGLLYEQFF.

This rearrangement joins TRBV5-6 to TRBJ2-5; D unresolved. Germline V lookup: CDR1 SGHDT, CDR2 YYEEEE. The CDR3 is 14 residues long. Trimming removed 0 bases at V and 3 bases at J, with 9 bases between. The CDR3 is CASSLGYQEETQYF. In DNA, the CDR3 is TGTGCCAGCAGCTTGGGGTACCAAGAAGAGACCCAGTACTTC.

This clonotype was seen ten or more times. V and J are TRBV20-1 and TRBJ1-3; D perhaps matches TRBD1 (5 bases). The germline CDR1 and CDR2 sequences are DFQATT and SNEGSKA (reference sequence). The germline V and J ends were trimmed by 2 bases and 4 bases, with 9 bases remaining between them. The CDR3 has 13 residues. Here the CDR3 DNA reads TGCAGTGCTAGAAAAGGGGAGGGAAACACCATATATTTT. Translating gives CSARKGEGNTIYF.

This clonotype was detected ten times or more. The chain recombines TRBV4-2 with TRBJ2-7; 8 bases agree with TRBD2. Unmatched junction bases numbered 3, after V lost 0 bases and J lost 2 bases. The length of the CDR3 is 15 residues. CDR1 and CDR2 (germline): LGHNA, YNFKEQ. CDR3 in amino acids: CASSQEGGGTYEQYF. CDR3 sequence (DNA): TGTGCCAGCAGCCAAGAGGGCGGGGGGACCTACGAGCAGTACTTC.

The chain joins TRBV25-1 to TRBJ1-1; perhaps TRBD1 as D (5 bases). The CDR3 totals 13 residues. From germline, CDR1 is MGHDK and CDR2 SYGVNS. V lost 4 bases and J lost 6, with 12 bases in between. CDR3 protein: CASSGQGFAEAFF. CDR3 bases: TGTGCCAGCAGTGGTCAGGGATTCGCTGAAGCTTTCTTT.

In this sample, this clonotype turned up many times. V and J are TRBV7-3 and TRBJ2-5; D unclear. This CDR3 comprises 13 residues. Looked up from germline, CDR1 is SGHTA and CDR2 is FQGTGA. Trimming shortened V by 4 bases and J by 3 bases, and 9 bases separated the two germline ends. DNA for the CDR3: TGTGCCAGCAGCTCCTGGAACAAAGAGACCCAGTACTTC. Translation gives CASSSWNKETQYF.

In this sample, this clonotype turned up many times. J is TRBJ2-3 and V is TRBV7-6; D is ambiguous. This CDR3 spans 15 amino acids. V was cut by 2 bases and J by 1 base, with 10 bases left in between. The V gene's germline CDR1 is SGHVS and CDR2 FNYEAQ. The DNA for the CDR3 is TGTGCCAGCAGCTTACAGGTCGCCGGCACAGATACGCAGTATTTT. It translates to CASSLQVAGTDTQYF.

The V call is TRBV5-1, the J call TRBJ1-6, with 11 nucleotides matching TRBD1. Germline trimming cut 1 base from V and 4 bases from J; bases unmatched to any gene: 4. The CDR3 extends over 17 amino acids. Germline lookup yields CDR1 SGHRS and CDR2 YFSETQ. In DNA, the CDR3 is TGCGCCAGCAGCTTGTATGGGACAGGGGGTTATAATTCACCCCTCCACTTT. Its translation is CASSLYGTGGYNSPLHF. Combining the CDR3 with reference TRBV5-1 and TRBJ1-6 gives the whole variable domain KAGVTQTPRYLIKTRGQQVTLSCSPISGHRSVSWYQQTPGQGLQFLFEYFSETQRNKGNFPGRFSGRQFSNSRSEMNVSTLELGDSALYLCASSLYGTGGYNSPLHFGNGTRLTVT.

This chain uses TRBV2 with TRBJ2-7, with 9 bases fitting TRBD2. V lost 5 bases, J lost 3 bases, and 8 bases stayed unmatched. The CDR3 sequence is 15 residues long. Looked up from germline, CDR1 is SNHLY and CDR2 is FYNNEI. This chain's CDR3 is CASSSLTSGNYEQYF. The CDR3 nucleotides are TGTGCCAGCAGTTCTTTGACTAGCGGCAACTACGAGCAGTACTTC.